The 26 T cell receptor beta chains in this list originate from one sample, sequenced in a study of T cell clusters in autoimmune cytopenias. TRB rearrangements were amplified by touch-down multiplex PCR with mixed TRB-A/B primers. TCRdb re-called the multiplex PCR reads and gives one entry per CDR3 protein, without DNA. The table lists 6,000 to 6,500 distinct CDR3 sequences. Each sample's input was approximately 270 ng genomic DNA, some 40,000 genome equivalents. These same data were also listed under a study on T cell repertoires in aging, cancer and after chemotherapy.

The sequenced sample consisted of peripheral blood. The receptors stem from a human donor in good health.

The CDR3 region is CASSKTQGGNQPQHF. The V call is TRBV6-6, the J call TRBJ1-5; the D gene TCRdb calls, TRBD1, cannot be checked with no DNA. This CDR3 region has 15 residues. The V gene's germline CDR1 is MNHNY and CDR2 SVGAGI (reference sequence).

This clonotype is medium-sized by frequency. This chain uses TRBV5-6 with TRBJ1-6. Germline-derived CDR1 and CDR2 are SGHDT and YYEEEE. CDR3 length: 16 amino acids. This CDR3 reads CASSLDRGSYNSPLHF.

Judged by frequency, this clonotype is medium-sized. This sequence joins TRBV19 and TRBJ1-5; TCRdb calls TRBD1, which cannot be checked without DNA. The CDR3 extends over 13 amino acids. The germline V gene has CDR1 LNHDA and CDR2 SQIVND (reference sequence). CDR3 protein: CASSMRPPEPQHF.

J is TRBJ2-2 and V is TRBV11-3. The CDR3 covers 12 residues. CDR1 SGHNT and CDR2 YENEEA come from the germline V gene. CDR3 residues: CASSKTDGELFF.

Judged by frequency, this clonotype is medium-sized. The rearrangement links TRBV27 to TRBJ1-4; TCRdb picks TRBD1, but there is no DNA to check that call. The CDR3 sequence is 16 residues long. Germline V gene sequence: CDR1 MNHEY, CDR2 SMNVEV (reference sequence). CDR3 amino acids: CASSSSGGTENEKLFF. The whole variable domain, remainder taken from reference TRBV27 and TRBJ1-4, is EAQVTQNPRYLITVTGKKLTVTCSQNMNHEYMSWYRQDPGLGLRQIYYSMNVEVTDKGDVPEGYKVSRKEKRNFPLILESPSPNQTSLYFCASSSSGGTENEKLFFGSGTQLSVL.

This chain joins TRBV6-2 or TRBV6-3 and TRBJ2-3; checking the TCRdb D call of TRBD1 is not possible without DNA. This CDR3 comprises 15 residues. Germline CDR1 reads MNHEY; CDR2 reads SVGEGT. The CDR3 region is CASSSGVTSTDTQYF.

The J gene is TRBJ2-3, the V gene TRBV9; the TRBD1 assignment by TCRdb is unverifiable without DNA. The CDR3 runs to 15 residues. The germline CDR1 and CDR2 sequences are SGDLS and YYNGEE. CDR3 region: CASSVEGQGADTQYF.

The rearrangement links TRBV20-1 to TRBJ1-5. This CDR3 region has 13 residues. CDR1 and CDR2 (germline): DFQATT, SNEGSKA (reference sequence). CDR3 region: CSATVYSNQPQHF.

The chain joins TRBV24-1 to TRBJ2-3; TCRdb picks TRBD1, but there is no DNA to check that call. The CDR3 runs to 13 residues. The V gene's germline CDR1 is KGHDR and CDR2 SFDVKD. The CDR3 loop is CATGQGAEDTQYF.

The chain joins TRBV7-2 to TRBJ2-2; with no DNA, the TCRdb D assignment of TRBD2 cannot be verified. Per germline, CDR1 SGHTA and CDR2 FQGNSA. This CDR3 has 16 residues. CDR3 loop: CASSPGLAGVGGELFF. Supplemented by reference TRBV7-2 and TRBJ2-2, the full variable domain reads GAGVSQSPSNKVTEKGKDVELRCDPISGHTALYWYRQSLGQGLEFLIYFQGNSAPDKSGLPSDRFSAERTGGSVSTLTIQRTQQEDSAVYLCASSPGLAGVGGELFFGEGSRLTVL.

The rearrangement joins TRBV27 to TRBJ2-7; TCRdb picks TRBD1, but there is no DNA to check that call. CDR1 is MNHEY, CDR2 SMNVEV, per germline (reference sequence). This CDR3 contains 15 residues. The chain's CDR3 is CASGISGQGTYEQYF.

J is TRBJ2-2 and V is TRBV5-1. Germline V gives CDR1 SGHRS, CDR2 YFSETQ. This CDR3 has 15 amino acids. CDR3 sequence reads: CASSLGSATTGELFF.

The chain is built from TRBV7-2 and TRBJ2-3; TCRdb calls TRBD1, which cannot be checked without DNA. The CDR3 covers 15 residues. Germline CDR1 reads SGHTA; CDR2 reads FQGNSA. CDR3 region: CASSLAGGRRDTQYF.

By frequency, this clonotype registers medium-sized. The chain carries TRBV7-6 and TRBJ2-3. The CDR3 loop spans 17 amino acids. CDR1 and CDR2 (germline): SGHVS, FNYEAQ. This CDR3 reads CASSLTHPREAADTQYF.

The rearrangement joins TRBV24-1 to TRBJ1-1. The germline V gene has CDR1 KGHDR and CDR2 SFDVKD. CDR3 length: 12 amino acids. CDR3 sequence: CATSDLGFEAFF.

The CDR3 here is CANGQGALFSYEQYF. This chain links TRBV21-1 with TRBJ2-7; the TCRdb D gene call, TRBD1, has no DNA to confirm it. TRBV21-1 is deemed a pseudogene. The CDR3 sequence is 15 residues long.

CDR3 protein: CASSLVRASTDTQYF. V gene TRBV7-6 combines with J gene TRBJ2-3. This CDR3 comprises 15 residues. The germline V gene encodes CDR1 SGHVS and CDR2 FNYEAQ.

This sequence joins TRBV9 and TRBJ2-5; the D call from TCRdb, TRBD2, cannot be confirmed without DNA. CDR1 SGDLS and CDR2 YYNGEE come from the germline V gene. This CDR3 region has 17 residues. The CDR3 region is CASSVALAGGRQETQYF.

This clonotype counts as medium-sized by frequency. The V and J genes are TRBV6-5 and TRBJ1-2; lacking DNA, the TRBD1 call made by TCRdb goes unchecked. The CDR3 covers 17 residues. The germline CDR1 and CDR2 sequences are MNHEY and SVGAGI. The CDR3 protein is CASLPSGVQGANYGYTF.

This chain links TRBV5-1 with TRBJ1-1; TCRdb gives TRBD1 as the D gene, but with no DNA this cannot be confirmed. Germline CDR1 reads SGHRS; CDR2 reads YFSETQ. The CDR3 totals 13 residues. The CDR3 loop is CASSGQLNTEAFF.

This chain connects TRBV7-9 to TRBJ2-7; TCRdb's D gene call, TRBD1, goes unchecked for lack of DNA. This CDR3 has 15 residues. The germline V gene encodes CDR1 SEHNR and CDR2 FQNEAQ (reference sequence). CDR3 loop: CASSARRTPTYEQYF.

The chain is built from TRBV20-1 and TRBJ2-7. This CDR3 is built from 13 residues. Germline V gene data show CDR1 as DFQATT and CDR2 as SNEGSKA (reference sequence). CDR3 in amino acids: CSARGEDSYEQYF.

The chain recombines TRBV12-5 with TRBJ1-1. Germline CDR1 and CDR2: LGHNT and FRNRAP. The CDR3 runs 12 residues. CDR3: CASGYENTEAFF. Full variable domain (rest looked up from reference TRBV12-5 and TRBJ1-1): DARVTQTPRHKVTEMGQEVTMRCQPILGHNTVFWYRQTMMQGLELLAYFRNRAPLDDSGMPKDRFSAEMPDATLATLKIQPSEPRDSAVYFCASGYENTEAFFGQGTRLTVV.

The chain carries TRBV7-9 and TRBJ2-1; TCRdb indicates TRBD2, and absent DNA this call remains unverified. Germline V CDR1 and CDR2: SEHNR, FQNEAQ (reference sequence). The CDR3 spans 17 residues. The CDR3 region is CAGSLALRTSGGYEQFF.

The chain is built from TRBV6-2 or TRBV6-3 and TRBJ2-5; TCRdb indicates TRBD2, and absent DNA this call remains unverified. The CDR3 sequence is 16 residues long. Germline loops: CDR1 MNHEY, CDR2 SVGEGT. CDR3 residues: CASSYLGSGGAVAQYF.

The chain has TRBV12-3 or TRBV12-4 and TRBJ2-5; as DNA is missing, the TRBD2 call by TCRdb cannot be tested. The CDR3 extends over 12 amino acids. The CDR3 loop reads CASSQNGRAQYF.